This entry lists 13 T cell receptor beta chains sequenced from one sample in a study of PD-1 blockade in classical Hodgkin lymphoma. The patients all showed relapse after autologous stem cell transplantation, while their brentuximab vedotin exposure varied. Sequencing used immunoSEQ multiplex PCR; TCRdb keeps in-frame clones, though not all of them. The table records under 15,000 clones, around 80% of them present only once. The sample in question was peripheral blood mononuclear cells (PBMCs), obtained at baseline. The source of these receptors is a human donor with classical Hodgkin lymphoma.

This chain uses TRBV18 with TRBJ2-3; no clear D. This CDR3 has 13 amino acids. The germline V gene has CDR1 KGHSH and CDR2 LQKENI. V shed 3 bases and J shed 6 bases, with 10 bases lying between them. The CDR3, as DNA: TGTGCCAGCTCACCGAACGAAGGGGATACGCAGTATTTT. Its protein product is CASSPNEGDTQYF.

This chain connects TRBV14 to TRBJ1-1; 7 bases fit TRBD1. CDR1 and CDR2 (germline): SGHDN, FVKESK. This CDR3 has 12 residues. The V and J ends lost 4 bases and 7 bases, in that order; junction bases with no gene match: 3. CDR3 in amino acids: CASSRQGVEAFF. The CDR3 bases are TGTGCCAGCAGCCGACAGGGCGTTGAAGCTTTCTTT.

The chain carries TRBV6-1 and TRBJ1-3; D is ambiguous. The CDR3 totals 14 residues. Trimming removed 1 base at V and 4 bases at J, with 8 bases between. Germline loops: CDR1 MNHNS, CDR2 SASEGT. The CDR3 nucleotides are TGTGCCAGCAGTGAAGAGGCGGACGGAAACACCATATATTTT. Amino acids: CASSEEADGNTIYF.

The chain joins TRBV27 to TRBJ1-1; a possible D gene is TRBD1 (5 bases). The CDR3 has 15 residues. V lost 0 bases, J lost 4 bases, and 12 bases lay in between. Germline CDR1 is MNHEY and CDR2 is SMNVEV (reference sequence). The CDR3 region has the DNA TGTGCCAGCAGTTTATCCGGGGCCTGGGGCACTGAAGCTTTCTTT. It encodes CASSLSGAWGTEAFF.

This chain connects TRBV28 to TRBJ1-2, with 7 bases lining up with TRBD1. CDR1 and CDR2 (germline): MDHEN, SYDVKM. Losses at the gene ends were 6 bases for V and 4 bases for J; bases not matched to a gene: 5. The CDR3 covers 13 residues. CDR3 DNA: TGTGCCAGCAGCTTGGGGACAGTCTATGGCTACACCTTC. It translates to CASSLGTVYGYTF.

The chain carries TRBV4-1 and TRBJ1-3; TRBD1 is a possible D gene (6 bases). The germline V gene has CDR1 MGHRA and CDR2 YSYEKL. This CDR3 has 18 residues. With 0 bases removed from V and 4 bases from J, the gap between germline ends came to 19 bases. CDR3 sequence: CASSQDLVFRGRGNTIYF. The CDR3 DNA follows: TGCGCCAGCAGCCAAGATCTTGTTTTCCGGGGGCGCGGAAACACCATATATTTT.

The chain carries TRBV6-5 and TRBJ1-2; no firm D call. Germline CDR1 and CDR2: MNHEY and SVGAGI. The ends were cut back, 10 bases at V and 6 bases at J, with 21 bases in the middle. This CDR3 is built from 14 residues. CDR3 sequence: CATKPWAQSDGYTF. For the CDR3, the DNA is TGTGCCACCAAACCTTGGGCACAGAGTGATGGCTACACCTTC.

The chain joins TRBV4-3 to TRBJ1-4; D may be TRBD1 (5 bases). Germline V gives CDR1 LGHNA, CDR2 YSLEER. V lost 0 bases and J lost 3, with 14 bases in between. The CDR3 sequence is 17 residues long. The DNA of the CDR3 is TGCGCCAGCAGCCAAGACAGGGTCGCGTTCTCTAATGAAAAACTGTTTTTT. It is translated as CASSQDRVAFSNEKLFF.

The chain recombines TRBV5-1 with TRBJ1-6, with D unresolved. This CDR3 comprises 16 residues. Germline-derived CDR1 and CDR2 are SGHRS and YFSETQ. V lost 0 bases and J 9 bases, leaving 16 bases between the germline ends. CDR3 sequence reads: CASSLAGSFRGSPLHF. The CDR3 coding sequence is TGCGCCAGCAGCTTGGCGGGTTCATTCCGGGGTTCACCCCTCCACTTT.

This clone has just one count. The chain recombines TRBV6-5 with TRBJ2-7, with 7 nucleotides matching TRBD1. CDR1 MNHEY and CDR2 SVGAGI come from the germline V gene. Trimming at V came to 6 bases and at J to 5 bases, leaving 13 bases not matched to a gene. The CDR3 is made up of 15 amino acids. The CDR3 protein is CASSTLTGQKNEQYF. The CDR3 DNA reads TGTGCCAGCAGCACCTTGACAGGGCAAAAGAACGAGCAGTACTTC.

This rearrangement joins TRBV5-1 to TRBJ1-6, with D hard to call. Germline V gene sequence: CDR1 SGHRS, CDR2 YFSETQ. V was pared by 5 bases and J by 7 bases, with 13 bases between. The CDR3 has 14 residues. This CDR3 is CASSFGNQNSPLHF. The CDR3 DNA follows: TGCGCCAGCAGTTTCGGCAACCAAAATTCACCCCTCCACTTT. Based on the CDR3 plus reference TRBV5-1 and TRBJ1-6, the full variable domain is KAGVTQTPRYLIKTRGQQVTLSCSPISGHRSVSWYQQTPGQGLQFLFEYFSETQRNKGNFPGRFSGRQFSNSRSEMNVSTLELGDSALYLCASSFGNQNSPLHFGNGTRLTVT.

The chain uses TRBV7-2 and TRBJ2-1, with 15 bases identical to TRBD2. The CDR3 totals 15 residues. The V segment lost 0 bases and the J segment 12 bases; nucleotides outside the gene matches: 3. Germline CDR1 SGHTA, CDR2 FQGNSA. Written as DNA, the CDR3 is TGTGCCAGCAGCTTAGCCCAGGGACTAGCGGGGGGGCAGTTCTTC. This sequence encodes CASSLAQGLAGGQFF.

The chain joins TRBV5-4 to TRBJ2-1, with 15 bases identical to TRBD2. The CDR3 runs 15 residues. J gave up 14 bases and V 3 bases, and 9 bases lay outside the gene matches. Per the germline V gene, CDR1 is SGHNT and CDR2 is YYREEE (reference sequence). CDR3 bases: TGTGCCAGCAGCTCCCTTCGGACTAGCGGGGGGGCAAAGTTCTTC. Translated: CASSSLRTSGGAKFF.